Reported below is one T cell receptor (beta chain). There is no known antigen for this receptor. Base qualities were left out, and no much larger clone turns up one base away. The immunoSEQ Assay, a bias-controlled multiplex PCR, was used to amplify TCRbeta CDR3 regions from genomic DNA. The study's own analysis went as follows. Within the assay, amplification of reference gene primers was used to estimate how many nucleated cells each sample contained. To quantify the absolute abundance of each unique TCRbeta CDR3 rearrangement, sequence reads were collapsed and filtered. For each sample, productive Simpson clonality was calculated by taking the square root of Simpson's diversity index across productive rearrangements. In its TCRdb copy, this immuneACCESS table keeps in-frame sequences only and misses some clones. Where compared with another copy, unresolved V genes explain less than half of these, and the others have no known cause. V, J and clone size reflect that table, while D and trimming were determined from the DNA. This sample gives 80,000 to 100,000 clones in total; approximately 86% of them show up just once. In total, the top ten clones hold roughly a tenth of the sample.

This specimen belongs to a study of blood T cell repertoires in COVID-19 (TCRdb year 2020). The study in broad terms: Collaborator samples came from the United States, Italy and Spain and covered acute and convalescent phases of COVID-19. Where available, HLA class I and class II types were obtained from metadata supplied by the sample provider rather than from assay-based typing. The prospective study material was composed of cDNA or gDNA derived from T cells, B-cell-depleted T cells, or PBMCs. A freely available public database, intended as a resource for researchers studying the immune response to SARS-CoV-2, is where the repertoires were released. The dataset comprised deeply sampled blood TCRbeta repertoires from subjects exposed to, actively infected with, or recovered from COVID-19. Samples came from the ongoing ImmuneRACE study (first 160 participants) plus 1,254 subjects from 6 global collaborators. Sample metadata almost always included a de-identified subject ID, COVID-19 status, age in years and sex. Overall results and qualifications from the work: The quantity of clinical and demographic metadata differed by source and by participant and was supplied without curation.

Whole blood was collected in K2EDTA tubes by collaborating institutions according to the institutions' own protocols. For TCRbeta analysis, collaborators shipped samples as frozen whole blood, isolated PBMCs, or DNA extracted from either of those sample types. The junction shows trimming of 5 bases on V and 0 bases on J, plus 11 bases between the germline ends. Spanning cysteine to phenylalanine, the CDR3 consists of 14 amino acids. This entry keeps only the CDR3 DNA: 42 bases, framed from base 1. CDR1 SNHLY and CDR2 FYNNEI were looked up in the germline V gene. Material: peripheral blood. The V and J segments used are TRBV2 and TRBJ2-7; a confident D gene designation cannot be given. The TCR originated in a man between 65 and 79 years old with active or convalescent COVID-19. At the DNA level, the sequence is TGTGCCAGCAGTTTTGCCGGTACCTCCTACGAGCAGTACTTC. Translated, this gives CASSFAGTSYEQYF.